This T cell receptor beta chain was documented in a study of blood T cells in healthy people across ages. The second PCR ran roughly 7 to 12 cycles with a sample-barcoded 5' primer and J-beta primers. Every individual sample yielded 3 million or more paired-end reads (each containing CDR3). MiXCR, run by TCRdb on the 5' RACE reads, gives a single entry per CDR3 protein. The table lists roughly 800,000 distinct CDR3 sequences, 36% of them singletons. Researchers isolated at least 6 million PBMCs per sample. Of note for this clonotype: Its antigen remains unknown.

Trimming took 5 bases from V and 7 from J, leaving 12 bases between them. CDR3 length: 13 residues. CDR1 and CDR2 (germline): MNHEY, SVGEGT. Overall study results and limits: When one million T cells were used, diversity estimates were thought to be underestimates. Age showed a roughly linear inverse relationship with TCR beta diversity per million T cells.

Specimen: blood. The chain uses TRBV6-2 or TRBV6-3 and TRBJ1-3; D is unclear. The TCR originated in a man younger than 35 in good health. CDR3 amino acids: CASSPEVRNTIYF. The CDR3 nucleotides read TGTGCCAGCAGTCCTGAAGTCCGGAACACCATATATTTT.